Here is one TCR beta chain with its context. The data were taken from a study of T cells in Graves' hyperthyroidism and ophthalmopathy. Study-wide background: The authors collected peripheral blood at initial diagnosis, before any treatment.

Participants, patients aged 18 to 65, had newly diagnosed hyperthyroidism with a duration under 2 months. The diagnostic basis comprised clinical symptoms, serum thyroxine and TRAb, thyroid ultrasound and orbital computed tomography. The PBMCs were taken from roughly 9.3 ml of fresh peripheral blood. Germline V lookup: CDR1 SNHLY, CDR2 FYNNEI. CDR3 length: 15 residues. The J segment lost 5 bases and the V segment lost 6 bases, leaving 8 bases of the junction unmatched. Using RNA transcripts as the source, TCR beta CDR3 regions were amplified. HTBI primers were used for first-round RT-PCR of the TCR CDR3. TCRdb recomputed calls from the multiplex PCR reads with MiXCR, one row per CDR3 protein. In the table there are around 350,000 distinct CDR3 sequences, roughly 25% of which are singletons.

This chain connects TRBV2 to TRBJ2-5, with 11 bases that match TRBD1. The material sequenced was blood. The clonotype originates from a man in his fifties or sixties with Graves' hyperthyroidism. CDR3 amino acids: CASRERTGGTETQYF. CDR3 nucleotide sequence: TGTGCCAGCAGGGAACGGACAGGGGGCACGGAGACCCAGTACTTC.